A selection of T cell receptor beta chains follows, all from one sample in a study of T cells in narcolepsy. Only in-frame clones appear in the TCRdb table, and some are missing; sequencing was by immunoSEQ multiplex PCR. The sample holds around 30,000 clones, around 80% seen once. Specimen: CD45RA- memory CD4+ T cells from PBMCs. The origin of the receptors is a human donor with narcolepsy. Each CDR3 is given with its conserved first and last residue. D genes are given only for firm matches. Some rows have no size entry. The others give once, few or many, or a class for an expanded clone.

CDR3nt	CDR3aa	d_gene	v_gene	j_gene	abundance
TGCGCCCGCAGCCAGGGGGGGGGAGCTAACTATGGCTACACCTTC	CARSQGGGANYGYTF	TRBD1	TRBV4-1	TRBJ1-2	-
TGTGCCAGCAGCGTAGGAAGTGTCGGGGAGCTGTTTTTT	CASSVGSVGELFF	-	TRBV9	TRBJ2-2	-
TGTGCCAGCAGCCGGACAGGTTATAGCAATCAGCCCCAGCATTTT	CASSRTGYSNQPQHF	TRBD1	TRBV5-5	TRBJ1-5	-
TGTGCCATCGGCCAGGGAGGATACGAGCAGTACTTC	CAIGQGGYEQYF	-	TRBV10-3	TRBJ2-7	few
TGTGCCAGCAGCTCCCGGGACACGGACTACGAGCAGTACTTC	CASSSRDTDYEQYF	-	TRBV5-5	TRBJ2-7	-
TGCGCCACCTCTTTGCCTCTGTACCAAGAGACCCAGTACTTC	CATSLPLYQETQYF	-	TRBV10-2	TRBJ2-5	-
TGTGCCAGCAGCCGCTTCCAGGGGGCCGGGGCCAACGTCCTGACTTTC	CASSRFQGAGANVLTF	TRBD1	TRBV11-2	TRBJ2-6	-
TGTGCCAGCAGCTCCTCTGAGACTAGCGGGAGTGTCGAGCAGTACTTC	CASSSSETSGSVEQYF	TRBD2	TRBV7-6	TRBJ2-7	-
TGTGCCAGCAGTCTGTCCCCCGCCTACGAGCAGTACTTC	CASSLSPAYEQYF	-	TRBV27	TRBJ2-7	few
TGCGCCAGCAGCCTCCTCGGGACGGAAACCTACGAGCAGTACTTC	CASSLLGTETYEQYF	-	TRBV5-1	TRBJ2-7	-
TGTGCCAGCAGTGAAGGGGCCCAAGAGACCCAGTACTTC	CASSEGAQETQYF	-	TRBV2	TRBJ2-5	-
TGTGCCAGCAGCTTTGACACTAGCGGGGATGAGCAGTACTTC	CASSFDTSGDEQYF	TRBD2	TRBV7-6	TRBJ2-7	-
TGTGCCTGGAGTGGACTAGCGGGCAATGAGCAGTTCTTC	CAWSGLAGNEQFF	TRBD2	TRBV30	TRBJ2-1	-
TGTGCCACCGGACTCCGGAGGGGCGAGCAGTACTTC	CATGLRRGEQYF	-	TRBV15	TRBJ2-7	-
TGTGCCAGCAGGGGCCATAGTGGATTCACAGATACGCAGTATTTT	CASRGHSGFTDTQYF	-	TRBV6-5	TRBJ2-3	-
TGTGCCAGCAGCTTTCGAGGGCCTGGGGCCAACGTCCTGACTTTC	CASSFRGPGANVLTF	-	TRBV5-6	TRBJ2-6	-
TGTGCCAGCAGTGAGGAGGGGACTGAAGCTTTCTTT	CASSEEGTEAFF	-	TRBV2	TRBJ1-1	-
TGTGCCAGCAGTTACCGGGACCCGACCTTCGGAAACACCATATATTTT	CASSYRDPTFGNTIYF	-	TRBV6-5	TRBJ1-3	few
TGTGCCAGCAGTGGGGACACCTACGAGCAGTACTTC	CASSGDTYEQYF	-	TRBV2	TRBJ2-7	-
TGTGCCAGCAGCCTAGGGACGACCGGGGAGCTGTTTTTT	CASSLGTTGELFF	-	TRBV9	TRBJ2-2	-
TGTGCCAGTAGTTCCAGAACCGGGGGGCGAGAGACCCAGTACTTC	CASSSRTGGRETQYF	-	TRBV19	TRBJ2-5	-
TGTGCCAGCACCAGGGACAGACCGAACACCGGGGAGCTGTTTTTT	CASTRDRPNTGELFF	TRBD1	TRBV7-2	TRBJ2-2	-
TGTGCCAGCAGCTTACGACAGGGCCTAAACACAGATACGCAGTATTTT	CASSLRQGLNTDTQYF	TRBD1	TRBV11-3	TRBJ2-3	-
TGTGCCAGCAGCATGGGACGGCGCTACGAGCAGTACTTC	CASSMGRRYEQYF	-	TRBV5-5	TRBJ2-7	once